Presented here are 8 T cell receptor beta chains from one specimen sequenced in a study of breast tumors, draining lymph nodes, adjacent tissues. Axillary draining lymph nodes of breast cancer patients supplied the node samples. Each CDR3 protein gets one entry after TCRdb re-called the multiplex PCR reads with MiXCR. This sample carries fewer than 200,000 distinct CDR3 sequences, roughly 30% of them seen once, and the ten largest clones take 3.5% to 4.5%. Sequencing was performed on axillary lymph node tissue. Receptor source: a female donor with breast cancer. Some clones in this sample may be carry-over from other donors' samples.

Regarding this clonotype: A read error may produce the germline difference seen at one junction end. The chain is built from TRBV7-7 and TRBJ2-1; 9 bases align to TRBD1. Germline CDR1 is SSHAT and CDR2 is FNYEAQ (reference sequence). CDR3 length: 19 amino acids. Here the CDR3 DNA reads TGTGCTAGCAGCCAGGGACAGGGAGGGCTCCTTACGAGATACAATGAGCAGTTCTTC. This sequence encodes CASSQGQGGLLTRYNEQFF.

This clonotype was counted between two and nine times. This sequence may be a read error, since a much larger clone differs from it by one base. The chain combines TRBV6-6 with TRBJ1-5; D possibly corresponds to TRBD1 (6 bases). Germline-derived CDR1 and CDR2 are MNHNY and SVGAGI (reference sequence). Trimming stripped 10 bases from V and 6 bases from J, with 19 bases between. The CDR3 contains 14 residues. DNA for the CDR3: TGTGCCACCAAGACGATCAGGGGCAGTCAGCCCCAGCATTTT. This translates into CATKTIRGSQPQHF.

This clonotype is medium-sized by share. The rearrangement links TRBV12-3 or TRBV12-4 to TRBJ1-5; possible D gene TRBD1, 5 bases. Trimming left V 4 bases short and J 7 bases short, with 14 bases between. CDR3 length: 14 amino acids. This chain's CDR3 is CASSSADRTQPQHF. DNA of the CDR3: TGTGCCAGCAGTTCCGCCGACAGAACCCAGCCCCAGCATTTT.

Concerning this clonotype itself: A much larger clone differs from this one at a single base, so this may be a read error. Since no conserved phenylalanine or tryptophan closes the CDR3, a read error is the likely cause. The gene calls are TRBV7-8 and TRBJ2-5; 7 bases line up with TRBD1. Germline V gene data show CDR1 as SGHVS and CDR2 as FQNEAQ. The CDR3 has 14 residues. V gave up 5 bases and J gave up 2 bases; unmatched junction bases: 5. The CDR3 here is CASSQDREQETQYL. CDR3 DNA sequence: TGTGCCAGCAGCCAAGACAGGGAGCAAGAGACCCAGTACCTC.

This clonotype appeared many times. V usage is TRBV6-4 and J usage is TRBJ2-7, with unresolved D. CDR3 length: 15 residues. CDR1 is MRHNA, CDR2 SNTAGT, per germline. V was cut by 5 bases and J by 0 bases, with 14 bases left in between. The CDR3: CASSQNEHHSYEQYF. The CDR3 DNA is TGTGCCAGCAGTCAAAATGAACACCACTCCTACGAGCAGTACTTC.

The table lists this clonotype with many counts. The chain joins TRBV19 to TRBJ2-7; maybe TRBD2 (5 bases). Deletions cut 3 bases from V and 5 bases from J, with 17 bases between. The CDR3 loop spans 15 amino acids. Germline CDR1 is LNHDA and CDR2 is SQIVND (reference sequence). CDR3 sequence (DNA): TGTGCCAGTAGTATGGCCCGGACCCTCGGGGACGAGCAGTACTTC. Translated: CASSMARTLGDEQYF.

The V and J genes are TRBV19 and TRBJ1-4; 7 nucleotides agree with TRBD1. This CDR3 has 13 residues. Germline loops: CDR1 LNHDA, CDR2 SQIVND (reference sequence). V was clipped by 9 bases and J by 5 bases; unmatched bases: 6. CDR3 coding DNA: TGTGCCAGCGCCGGGACAGCCAATGAAAAACTGTTTTTT. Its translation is CASAGTANEKLFF.

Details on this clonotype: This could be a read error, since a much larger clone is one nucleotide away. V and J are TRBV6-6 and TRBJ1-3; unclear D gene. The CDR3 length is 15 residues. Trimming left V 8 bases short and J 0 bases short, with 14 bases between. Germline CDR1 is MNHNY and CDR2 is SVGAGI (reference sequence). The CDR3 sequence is CASEPGDYSGNTIYF. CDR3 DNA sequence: TGTGCCAGCGAGCCGGGAGACTACTCTGGAAACACCATATATTTT.